This note documents a single T cell receptor beta chain sequence. Its specificity is unknown. This specimen comes from a study of shared clonotypes between healthy human individuals. Study-level background: CD4 naive and memory got three plates each, CD8 naive two, CD8 memory one. Study outcomes and limitations: Memory subsets generally showed lower estimated richness than naive subsets. An expected dependence of interdonor clonotype sharing on sequencing depth was noted.

The data were produced by immunoSEQ multiplex PCR, yet TCRdb's version contains in-frame clones alone and is incomplete. This sample carries millions of clones, more than 90% of them seen once, and the ten largest clones take over 0.12%. CD45RA-negative memory and CD45RA+ naive subsets were split from the CD4+ cells. The germline V gene encodes CDR1 SGHRS and CDR2 YFSETQ. This CDR3 is built from 15 residues. Trimming cost V 1 base and J 4 bases, with 14 bases left between them. V and J are TRBV5-1 and TRBJ1-1; no clear D gene. The receptor was derived from a man between 18 and 29 years old in good health. Sequencing input: naive CD4+ T cells sorted from blood. Regarding subset: CD45RA+ positively selected. The chain's CDR3 is CASSLPTPDFTEAFF. The CDR3 DNA follows: TGCGCCAGCAGCTTGCCCACCCCAGATTTCACTGAAGCTTTCTTT. Full variable domain (outside the CDR3, taken from reference TRBV5-1 and TRBJ1-1): KAGVTQTPRYLIKTRGQQVTLSCSPISGHRSVSWYQQTPGQGLQFLFEYFSETQRNKGNFPGRFSGRQFSNSRSEMNVSTLELGDSALYLCASSLPTPDFTEAFFGQGTRLTVV.